The rows below give T cell receptor beta chains drawn from one sample of a study of spatial heterogeneity in lung cancer. Each CDR3 protein is one row after TCRdb ran MiXCR on the 5' RACE reads. The table lists about 13,000 distinct CDR3 sequences, about 5.6% of them singletons. The material was lung tumor tissue, obtained at surgery. The receptors were sampled from a female donor with early-stage non-small cell lung cancer. Each CDR3 is given without its conserved first and last residue. Size tells how often a clone was seen (once, few, many) or the class of an expanded clone, and some rows leave it out.

>medium-sized|TRBJ2-1|TRBV7-9
ASSFVRGGPNEQF
>many|TRBJ2-2|TRBV20-1
SAGGTANTGELF
>medium-sized|TRBJ1-1|TRBV7-9
AGKRVFANTEAF
>many|TRBJ2-2|TRBV10-3
AIQGGPNTGELF
>many|TRBJ2-3|TRBV7-9
ASSLAGVSDTQY
>NA|TRBJ1-2|TRBV7-2
ASSLFRDRGGYT
>many|TRBJ2-7|TRBV5-6
ASSLALARAYEQY
>many|TRBJ2-1|TRBV28
ASSARGGGFYNEQF
>many|TRBJ1-5|TRBV2
ASSQGQPNQPQH
>medium-sized|TRBJ1-4|TRBV7-6
ASAQRANEKLF
>many|TRBJ1-1|TRBV7-9
ASSWIEDGEAF
>many|TRBJ1-5|TRBV7-2
ASSLRTGSNQPQH
>many|TRBJ2-3|TRBV19
ASSTPGLGTDTQY